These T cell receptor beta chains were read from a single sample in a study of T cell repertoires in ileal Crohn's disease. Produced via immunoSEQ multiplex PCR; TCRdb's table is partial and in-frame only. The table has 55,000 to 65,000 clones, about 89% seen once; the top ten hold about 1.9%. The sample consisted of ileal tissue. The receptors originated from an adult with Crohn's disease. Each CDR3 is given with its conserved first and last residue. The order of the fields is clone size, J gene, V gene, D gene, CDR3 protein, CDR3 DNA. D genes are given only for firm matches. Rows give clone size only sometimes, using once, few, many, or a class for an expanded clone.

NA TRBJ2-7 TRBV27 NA CASSQGSVGEQYF TGTGCCAGTTCACAGGGCTCGGTGGGAGAGCAGTACTTC
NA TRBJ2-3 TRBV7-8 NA CASSLEVLRGKDTQYF TGTGCCAGCAGCTTAGAGGTCCTCAGGGGAAAAGATACGCAGTATTTT
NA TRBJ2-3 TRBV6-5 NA CASRPVSDTQYF TGTGCCAGCAGGCCTGTGAGTGATACGCAGTATTTT
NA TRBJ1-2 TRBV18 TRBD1 CASSLVTGTGVGYTF TGTGCCAGCTCATTAGTCACCGGGACAGGGGTTGGCTACACCTTC
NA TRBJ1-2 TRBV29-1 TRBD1 CSVFGGTGSGYTF TGCAGCGTTTTCGGTGGGACAGGGAGTGGCTACACCTTC
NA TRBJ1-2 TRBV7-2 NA CASSLLTQRGIENGYTF TGTGCCAGCAGCTTACTTACTCAAAGGGGGATAGAGAATGGCTACACCTTC
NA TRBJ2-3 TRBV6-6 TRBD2 CASSYTGGRRDTQYF TGTGCCAGCAGTTACACGGGAGGGAGGAGGGATACGCAGTATTTT
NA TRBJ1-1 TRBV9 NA CASSHPGDEAFF TGTGCCAGCAGCCACCCTGGAGATGAAGCTTTCTTT
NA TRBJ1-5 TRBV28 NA CASSLLGPNQPQHF TGTGCCAGCAGTTTATTGGGGCCAAATCAGCCCCAGCATTTT
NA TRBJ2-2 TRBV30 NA CAWSYGVGTGELFF TGTGCCTGGAGTTACGGGGTTGGTACCGGGGAGCTGTTTTTT
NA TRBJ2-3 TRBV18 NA CASSPVGSYTQYF TGTGCCAGCTCACCAGTCGGTTCTTATACGCAGTATTTT
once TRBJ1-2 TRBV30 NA CAWSSYRLTEGVGQKETGGYTF TGTGCCTGGAGTAGCTATCGACTCACGGAAGGAGTCGGTCAGAAAGAGACGGGGGGCTACACCTTC
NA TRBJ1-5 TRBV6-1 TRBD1 CASSAERQGSNQPQHF TGTGCCAGCAGTGCGGAAAGACAGGGGAGCAATCAGCCCCAGCATTTT
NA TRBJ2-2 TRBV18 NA CASPIGGGELFF TGTGCCAGCCCCATCGGGGGCGGGGAGCTGTTTTTT
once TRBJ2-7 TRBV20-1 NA CSASAPGEQYF TGCAGTGCTAGTGCCCCCGGCGAGCAGTACTTC
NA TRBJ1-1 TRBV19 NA CASTEQGGTEAFF TGTGCCAGTACAGAACAGGGCGGCACTGAAGCTTTCTTT
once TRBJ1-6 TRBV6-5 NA CASSYPGDSPLHF TGTGCCAGCAGTTACCCAGGGGATTCACCCCTCCACTTT
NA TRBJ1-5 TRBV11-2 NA CASSLDSQQPDSNQPQHF TGTGCCAGCAGCTTAGACTCTCAACAGCCCGATAGCAATCAGCCCCAGCATTTT
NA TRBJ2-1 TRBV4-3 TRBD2 CASSEGSGKNAAAQFF TGCGCCAGCAGCGAAGGGAGCGGGAAAAACGCCGCTGCGCAGTTCTTC
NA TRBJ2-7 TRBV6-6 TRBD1 CASRKGQGAYEQYF TGTGCCAGCAGAAAAGGACAGGGGGCTTACGAGCAGTACTTC
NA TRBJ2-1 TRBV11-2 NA CASSLFQGQNANEQFF TGTGCCAGCAGCTTATTTCAAGGACAGAACGCCAATGAGCAGTTCTTC
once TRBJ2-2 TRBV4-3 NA CASSQFSGRGTGELFF TGCGCCAGCAGCCAATTTTCAGGAAGGGGCACCGGGGAGCTGTTTTTT
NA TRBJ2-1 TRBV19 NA CASSQPRGNEQFF TGTGCCAGTAGTCAACCGAGAGGCAATGAGCAGTTCTTC
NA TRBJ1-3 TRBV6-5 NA CASRKSDTGMNTIYF TGTGCCAGCAGAAAAAGCGACACGGGAATGAACACCATATATTTT
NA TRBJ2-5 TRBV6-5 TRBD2 CASGGGVQETQYF TGTGCCAGCGGGGGAGGGGTCCAAGAGACCCAGTACTTC
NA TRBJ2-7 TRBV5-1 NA CASSLQGIQQYF TGCGCCAGCAGCTTGCAGGGTATTCAGCAGTACTTC